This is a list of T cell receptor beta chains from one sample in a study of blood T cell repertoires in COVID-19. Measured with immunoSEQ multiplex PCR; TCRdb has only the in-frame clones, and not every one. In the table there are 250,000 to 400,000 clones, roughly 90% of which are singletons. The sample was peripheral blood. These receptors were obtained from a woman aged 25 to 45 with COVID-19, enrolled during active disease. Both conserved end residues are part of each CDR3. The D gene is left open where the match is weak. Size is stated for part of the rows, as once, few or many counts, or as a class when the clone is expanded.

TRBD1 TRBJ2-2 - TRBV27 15 CASSFAGGNTGELFF TGTGCCAGCAGTTTTGCAGGGGGCAACACCGGGGAGCTGTTTTTT
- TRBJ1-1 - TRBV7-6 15 CASSLAMGGSTEAFF TGTGCCAGCAGCTTAGCTATGGGGGGGAGCACTGAAGCTTTCTTT
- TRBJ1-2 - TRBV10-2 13 CASSESGGYGYTF TGCGCCAGCAGTGAGTCCGGGGGCTATGGCTACACCTTC
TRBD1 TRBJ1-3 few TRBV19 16 CASSKLQGAAGNTIYF TGTGCCAGTAGTAAGCTTCAGGGGGCCGCGGGAAACACCATATATTTT
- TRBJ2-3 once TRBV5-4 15 CASSLDRVQIDTQYF TGTGCCAGCAGCTTGGATAGAGTTCAAATAGATACGCAGTATTTT
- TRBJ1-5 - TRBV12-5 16 CASGLVNGRDSQPQHF TGTGCTAGTGGTTTGGTAAATGGCCGAGACAGTCAGCCCCAGCATTTT
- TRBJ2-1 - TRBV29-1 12 CSVVRGAGEQFF TGCAGCGTTGTTCGGGGGGCAGGTGAGCAGTTCTTC
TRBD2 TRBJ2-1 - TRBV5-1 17 CASSMGLAGAYYNEQFF TGCGCCAGCAGCATGGGACTAGCGGGAGCCTACTACAATGAGCAGTTCTTC
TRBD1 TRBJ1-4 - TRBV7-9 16 CASSLGDRGTNEKLFF TGTGCCAGCAGCTTAGGCGACAGGGGAACTAATGAAAAACTGTTTTTT
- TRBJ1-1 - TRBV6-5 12 CASTSRGTEAFF TGTGCCAGCACTTCGCGGGGGACTGAAGCTTTCTTT
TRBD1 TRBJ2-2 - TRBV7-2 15 CASSYVDRGSGELFF TGTGCCAGCAGCTACGTGGACAGGGGTTCCGGGGAGCTGTTTTTT
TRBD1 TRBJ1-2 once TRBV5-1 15 CASSPRQGAGGGYTF TGCGCCAGCAGCCCTCGACAGGGGGCGGGGGGTGGCTACACCTTC
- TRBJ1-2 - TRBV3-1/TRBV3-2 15 CASSQAGQVYDGYTF TGTGCCAGCAGCCAAGCTGGCCAGGTCTACGATGGCTACACCTTC
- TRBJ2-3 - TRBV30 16 CAWSVGLSGRTDTQYF TGTGCCTGGAGTGTAGGCCTGAGCGGTCGCACAGATACGCAGTATTTT
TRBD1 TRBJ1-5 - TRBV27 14 CASSRKTGVQPQHF TGTGCCAGCAGCCGCAAAACAGGGGTTCAGCCCCAGCATTTT